One sample yielded the 12 T cell receptor beta chains listed below, sequenced in a study of breast tumors, draining lymph nodes, adjacent tissues. The lymph nodes were axillary draining lymph nodes from breast cancer patients. One entry per CDR3 protein, called by TCRdb with MiXCR from the multiplex PCR reads. This repertoire shows 190,000 or so distinct CDR3 sequences, 31% found once; its top ten account for 4% to 4.5%. The sequencing sample was made of axillary lymph node tissue. The receptor set was obtained from a female donor with breast cancer. Some clones in this sample may be carry-over from other donors' samples.

In this sample, this clonotype turned up a few times. The junction departs from germline at one end; a sequencing error may be responsible. V gene TRBV28 combines with J gene TRBJ1-5; D uncertain. The CDR3 is 15 residues long. Germline CDR1 and CDR2: MDHEN and SYDVKM. CDR3 coding DNA: TGTGCCAGCAGGCGCAGGTCCTCGGGCAATCAGTCCCAGCATTTT. This gives the protein CASRRRSSGNQSQHF.

The chain has TRBV11-3 and TRBJ1-1; D remains ambiguous. The CDR3 extends over 13 amino acids. From germline, CDR1 is SGHNT and CDR2 YENEEA. Trimming shortened V by 2 bases and J by 6 bases, and 10 bases separated the two germline ends. The CDR3 DNA reads as TGTGCCAGCAGCTTATTCGGGGAGTCTGAAGCTTTCTTT. Its translation is CASSLFGESEAFF.

Many counts were recorded for this clonotype. The CDR3 loop reads CASSFEGASSYNEQFF. The CDR3 DNA sequence: TGTGCCAGCAGCTTCGAGGGGGCCAGCTCCTACAATGAGCAGTTCTTC. The gene calls are TRBV11-2 and TRBJ2-1; TRBD1 aligns across 7 bases. V trimming: 3 bases; J trimming: 0 bases; junction bases outside the gene matches: 5. CDR1 is SGHAT and CDR2 is FQNNGV in the germline V gene. This CDR3 has 16 residues.

This clonotype has a count of ten or more. The J gene is TRBJ2-7, the V gene TRBV9; TRBD2 is a possible D gene (5 bases). The V end lost 0 bases, the J end lost 6 bases, and 10 bases lay between the germline ends. CDR3 length: 13 amino acids. Germline V gene data show CDR1 as SGDLS and CDR2 as YYNGEE. The CDR3 protein is CASSVARGSEQYF. Here the CDR3 DNA reads TGTGCCAGCAGCGTAGCTCGGGGTTCCGAGCAGTACTTC.

In this sample, this clonotype turned up a few times. The rearrangement joins TRBV20-1 to TRBJ1-6; TRBD1 is a possible D gene (5 bases). This CDR3 is built from 13 residues. Germline assignment: CDR1 DFQATT and CDR2 SNEGSKA (reference sequence). The ends were cut back, 1 base at V and 7 bases at J, with 8 bases in the middle. CDR3 in DNA: TGCAGTGCTAGAGCTAGGGGAAATTCACCCCTCCACTTT. Its protein product is CSARARGNSPLHF.

This clonotype came up many times. V is TRBV2 and J is TRBJ1-2; D possibly corresponds to TRBD1 (5 bases). CDR3 length: 13 amino acids. The germline V gene encodes CDR1 SNHLY and CDR2 FYNNEI. Trimming pared 3 bases from V and 7 bases from J, leaving 12 bases between. Written as DNA, the CDR3 is TGTGCCAGCAGTGAGACCGGGACCTCTGGCTACACCTTC. The encoded protein is CASSETGTSGYTF.

This clonotype has ten or more counts. CDR3 DNA: TGTGCCAGCAGTTCCGTGGGCGGGAGTAATAATGAGCAGTTCTTC. Its translation is CASSSVGGSNNEQFF. The V gene is TRBV12-3 or TRBV12-4, the J gene TRBJ2-1; 7 bases agree with TRBD2. This CDR3 has 15 residues. V shed 4 bases and J 7 bases; nucleotides not matched to a gene: 10.

The chain links TRBV28 to TRBJ2-6, with 7 bases identical to TRBD2. The CDR3 extends over 17 amino acids. V lost 7 bases to trimming and J lost 0 bases; unmatched junction nucleotides: 9. Germline V gives CDR1 MDHEN, CDR2 SYDVKM. CDR3 bases: TGTGCCAGCACCGAGTCCCCGGGGGGCTCTGGGGCCAACGTCCTGACTTTC. It yields the protein CASTESPGGSGANVLTF.

With regard to this clonotype: This may be a read error, as it is one base from a much larger clone. J is TRBJ1-2 and V is TRBV20-1; TRBD1 matches 8 bases. Trimming removed 3 bases from V and 3 bases from J; junction bases left unmatched: 12. The length of the CDR3 is 16 residues. Germline V CDR1 and CDR2: DFQATT, SNEGSKA (reference sequence). CDR3: CSARGRGRQADYGYTF. The CDR3 DNA is TGCAGTGCTAGGGGCAGGGGGCGCCAGGCGGACTATGGCTACACCTTC.

On this clonotype: This is likely a read error, given that the CDR3 carries no conserved phenylalanine or tryptophan at its end. The V and J genes are TRBV15 and TRBJ1-3; D remains unclear. The CDR3 spans 18 residues. CDR1 and CDR2 (germline): LNHNV, YYDKDF (reference sequence). CDR3 residues: CATSRDRGRAVSGNTIYY. CDR3 sequence (DNA): TGTGCCACCAGCAGAGATCGGGGAAGGGCTGTCTCTGGGAACACCATATATTAT.

The table lists this clonotype with many counts. The chain has TRBV14 and TRBJ1-2, with TRBD1 matching 9 bases. The germline gives CDR1 SGHDN, CDR2 FVKESK. Trimming removed 2 bases from V and 4 bases from J; junction bases left unmatched: 14. The length of the CDR3 is 18 residues. The DNA of the CDR3 is TGTGCCAGCAGCCAATCGGGACAGGGAAAAGGAAGGAGCTATGGCTACACCTTC. Its protein is CASSQSGQGKGRSYGYTF.

This clonotype was recorded at least ten times. The chain links TRBV20-1 to TRBJ2-7; 10 bases align to TRBD2. This CDR3 region has 15 residues. Germline loops: CDR1 DFQATT, CDR2 SNEGSKA (reference sequence). Trimming took 6 bases from V and 5 from J; bases not matched to a gene: 13. CDR3 coding DNA: TGCAGTGCCGAGAGGGCTAGCGGGAGAATCAACGAGCAGTACTTC. Protein product: CSAERASGRINEQYF.